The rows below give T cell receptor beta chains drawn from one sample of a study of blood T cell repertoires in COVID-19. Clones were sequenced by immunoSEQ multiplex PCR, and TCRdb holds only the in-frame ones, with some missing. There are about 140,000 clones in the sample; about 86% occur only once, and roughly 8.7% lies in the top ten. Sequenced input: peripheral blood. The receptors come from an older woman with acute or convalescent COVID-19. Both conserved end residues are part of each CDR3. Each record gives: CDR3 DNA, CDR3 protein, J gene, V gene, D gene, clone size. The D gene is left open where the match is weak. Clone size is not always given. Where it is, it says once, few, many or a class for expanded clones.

TGCGCCAGCAGTGAGTCCAGCTCGCCGGGAGCTTTCTTT	CASSESSSPGAFF	TRBJ1-1	TRBV10-1	NA	NA
TGTGCCAGCAGCTTAACTAGCGGGGGAATTCAGCACTACAAGCAGTACTTC	CASSLTSGGIQHYKQYF	TRBJ2-7	TRBV11-2	TRBD2	NA
TGCAGCGTTGAAAGGTTCGACAGGGGCTACGAGCAGTACTTC	CSVERFDRGYEQYF	TRBJ2-7	TRBV29-1	TRBD1	NA
TGTGCCAGCAGCCGAATAAAAATAAGGACCCAAGGGGCCAATGAGCAGTTCTTC	CASSRIKIRTQGANEQFF	TRBJ2-1	TRBV6-6	NA	NA
TGTGCCAGCTCACCACCGGGCAGCCGAGTAAATCAGCCCCAGCATTTT	CASSPPGSRVNQPQHF	TRBJ1-5	TRBV18	NA	NA
TGCGCCAGCAGCGTACTAGCGGGGGGTTCCTACTCCTACGAGCAGTACTTC	CASSVLAGGSYSYEQYF	TRBJ2-7	TRBV5-1	TRBD2	few
TGTGCCAGCAGCTTGGCGGCAGGAAAGTCCTACGAGCAGTACTTC	CASSLAAGKSYEQYF	TRBJ2-7	TRBV5-4	NA	NA
TGTGCCAGCAGCTTAGTTGGCAGCACAGATACGCAGTATTTT	CASSLVGSTDTQYF	TRBJ2-3	TRBV7-9	NA	NA
TGTGCCAGCAGCTTTGTACAGGGTCGAGTGGGGACTGAAGCTTTCTTT	CASSFVQGRVGTEAFF	TRBJ1-1	TRBV13	NA	NA
TGTGCCACTAGGAGGACAGGGGACACCGGGGAGCTGTTTTTT	CATRRTGDTGELFF	TRBJ2-2	TRBV19	TRBD1	NA
TGTGCCAGCAGCTTGGTAGCGAATGAGCAGTTCTTC	CASSLVANEQFF	TRBJ2-1	TRBV13	NA	NA
TGCGCCAGCAGCCAGCGGGGGGGCTTAAACAATGAGCAGTTCTTC	CASSQRGGLNNEQFF	TRBJ2-1	TRBV4-3	TRBD2	NA
TGTGCCAGCAGTACTAACTACGAGCAGTACTTC	CASSTNYEQYF	TRBJ2-7	TRBV12-3/TRBV12-4	NA	NA
TGTGCCAGCAGCTTTAGGGGGGGCCCGGGGGAGACCCAGTACTTC	CASSFRGGPGETQYF	TRBJ2-5	TRBV7-2	NA	NA
TGTGCCAGCAGCCAAGATGGGACATTGCCCTCTGGGGCCAACGTCCTGACTTTC	CASSQDGTLPSGANVLTF	TRBJ2-6	TRBV14	NA	NA
TGTGCCAGCAGCTTTCTAAGCGAAGAGACCCAGTACTTC	CASSFLSEETQYF	TRBJ2-5	TRBV5-4	NA	NA
TGTGCCAGCAGCCAAGATACGGGGCAGCCCCAGCATTTT	CASSQDTGQPQHF	TRBJ1-5	TRBV14	NA	NA
TGTGCCAGCACTCCTTCTAGCGCCCTCTCCTACGAGCAGTACTTC	CASTPSSALSYEQYF	TRBJ2-7	TRBV28	NA	NA
TGTGCCAGCAGCATACCGGGACAGGGGGTTCACGAGCAGTACTTC	CASSIPGQGVHEQYF	TRBJ2-7	TRBV5-4	TRBD1	once
TGTGCCTGGAGTGCCCCAGGGGGAGGCTCGACAGGGGCACGGAGGAGCACTGAAGCTTTCTTT	CAWSAPGGGSTGARRSTEAFF	TRBJ1-1	TRBV30	TRBD1	NA
TGCGCCAGCAGCCAAGAGGCCGGGCTCCTGAGGGGGACTGAAGCTTTCTTT	CASSQEAGLLRGTEAFF	TRBJ1-1	TRBV4-3	NA	NA
TGCGCCAGCAGCTTGGCCGGACAGGGTTTGGTCGATGAGCAGTTCTTC	CASSLAGQGLVDEQFF	TRBJ2-1	TRBV5-1	TRBD1	NA
TGTGCCAGCAGCTTAGGATATAGGGGCGCTCCCTATGGCTACACCTTC	CASSLGYRGAPYGYTF	TRBJ1-2	TRBV11-2	NA	once
TGTGCCAGCAGCGCCGCGATGAACACCATATATTTT	CASSAAMNTIYF	TRBJ1-3	TRBV28	NA	NA
TGTGCCAGCAGCCCGGGGAAATGGAGTGAAAAACTGTTTTTT	CASSPGKWSEKLFF	TRBJ1-4	TRBV7-9	NA	few
TGTGCCAGCAGCCCAGAAATGCGGCAGTTAAACACTGAAGCTTTCTTT	CASSPEMRQLNTEAFF	TRBJ1-1	TRBV5-4	NA	few
TGTGCCTGGAGTGTATCGGGCCCTAGCTTCTCTGGAAACACCATATATTTT	CAWSVSGPSFSGNTIYF	TRBJ1-3	TRBV30	NA	NA
TGCAGCGTCGGGGGACAGGGGGCCAAAAACATTCAGTACTTC	CSVGGQGAKNIQYF	TRBJ2-4	TRBV29-1	TRBD1	NA
TGCAGCGTAAGGGCGGGACCGAACACTGAAGCTTTCTTT	CSVRAGPNTEAFF	TRBJ1-1	TRBV29-1	NA	NA
TGTGCCAGCAGCTTCGACACCGGGGAGCTGTTTTTT	CASSFDTGELFF	TRBJ2-2	TRBV7-9	NA	NA
TGTGCCAGTAGTATAACGGGTTCGAGGGAGGCCACCTATGGCTACACCTTC	CASSITGSREATYGYTF	TRBJ1-2	TRBV19	NA	NA
TGTGCCAGCAGCTTAAGATGGCTAGCGGGGGGCACAGATACGCAGTATTTT	CASSLRWLAGGTDTQYF	TRBJ2-3	TRBV11-2	TRBD2	NA
TGTGCCAGCAGTGTGTCGCGGGGGGAACAAGAGACCCAGTACTTC	CASSVSRGEQETQYF	TRBJ2-5	TRBV2	TRBD2	once